This TCR beta chain derives from a study of T cell repertoires in cytomegalovirus infection. Study information: Through public TCR beta signatures, both CMV infection and matching HLA type were indicated.

The CDR3 extends over 15 amino acids. The V gene end was trimmed by 5 bases and the J gene end by 5 bases; junction bases not matched to a gene: 8. The germline CDR1 and CDR2 sequences are SGHVS and FQNEAQ. This clonotype was picked up a small number of times. What it binds is unknown. TCRdb redid the calling of the reads with MiXCR, one entry per CDR3 protein. The sample holds 350,000 to 400,000 distinct CDR3 sequences, approximately 30% seen once. Sample: cultured PBMCs, taken from culture after CMV antigen stimulation. The chain couples TRBV7-8 to TRBJ2-1; the match to TRBD2 covers 8 bases. This TCR was sampled from a human donor in good health (CMV status not recorded). Some clones in this sample may be carry-over from other donors' samples. CDR3 amino acids: CASSPDLAGNNEQFF. The CDR3 coding sequence is TGTGCCAGCAGCCCTGATCTAGCGGGCAACAATGAGCAGTTCTTC.